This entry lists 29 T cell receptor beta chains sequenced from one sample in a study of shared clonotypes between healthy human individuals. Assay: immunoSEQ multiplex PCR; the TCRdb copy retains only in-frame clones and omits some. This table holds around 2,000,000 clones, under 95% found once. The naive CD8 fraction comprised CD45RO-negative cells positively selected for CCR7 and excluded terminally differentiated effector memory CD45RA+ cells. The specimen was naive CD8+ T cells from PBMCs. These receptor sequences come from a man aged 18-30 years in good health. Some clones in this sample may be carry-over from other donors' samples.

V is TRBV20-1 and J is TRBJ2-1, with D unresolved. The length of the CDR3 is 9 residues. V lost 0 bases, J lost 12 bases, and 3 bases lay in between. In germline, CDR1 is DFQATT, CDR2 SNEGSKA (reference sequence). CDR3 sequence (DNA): TGCAGTGCTAGAGACGGGCAGTTCTTC. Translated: CSARDGQFF.

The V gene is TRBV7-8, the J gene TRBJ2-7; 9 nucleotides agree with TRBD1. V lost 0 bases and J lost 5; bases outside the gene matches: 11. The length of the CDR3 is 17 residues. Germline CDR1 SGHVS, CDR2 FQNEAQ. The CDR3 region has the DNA TGTGCCAGCAGCTTAGCGCTTTCCGGGACAGGGATAGACGAGCAGTACTTC. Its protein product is CASSLALSGTGIDEQYF.

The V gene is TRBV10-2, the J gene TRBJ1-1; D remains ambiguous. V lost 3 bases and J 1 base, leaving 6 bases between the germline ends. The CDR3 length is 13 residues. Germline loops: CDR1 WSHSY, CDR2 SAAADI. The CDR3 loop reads CASSEWGNTEAFF. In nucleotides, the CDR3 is TGCGCCAGCAGTGAATGGGGGAACACTGAAGCTTTCTTT.

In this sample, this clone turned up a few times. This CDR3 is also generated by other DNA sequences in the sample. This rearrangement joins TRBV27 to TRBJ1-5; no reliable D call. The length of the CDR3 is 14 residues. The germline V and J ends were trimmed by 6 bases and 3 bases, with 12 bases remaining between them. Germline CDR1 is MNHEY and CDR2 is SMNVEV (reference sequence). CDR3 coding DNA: TGTGCCAGCAGCCTTGGCGGTTCCAATCAGCCCCAGCATTTT. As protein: CASSLGGSNQPQHF.

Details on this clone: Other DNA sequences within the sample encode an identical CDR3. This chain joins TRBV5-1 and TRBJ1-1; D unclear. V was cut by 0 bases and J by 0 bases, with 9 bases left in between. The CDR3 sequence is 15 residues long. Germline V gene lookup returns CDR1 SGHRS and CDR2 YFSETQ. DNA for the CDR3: TGCGCCAGCAGCTTGGGGGTCGGATTGAACACTGAAGCTTTCTTT. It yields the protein CASSLGVGLNTEAFF.

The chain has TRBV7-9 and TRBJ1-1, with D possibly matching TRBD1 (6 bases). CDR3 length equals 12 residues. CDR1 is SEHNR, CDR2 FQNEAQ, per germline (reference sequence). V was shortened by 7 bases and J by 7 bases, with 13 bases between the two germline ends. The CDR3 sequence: CASIYSDSEAFF. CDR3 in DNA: TGTGCCAGCATCTATTCGGACAGTGAAGCTTTCTTT.

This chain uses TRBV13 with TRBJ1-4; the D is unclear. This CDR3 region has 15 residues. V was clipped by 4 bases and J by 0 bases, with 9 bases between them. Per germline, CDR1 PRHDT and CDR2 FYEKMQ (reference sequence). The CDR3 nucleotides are TGTGCCAGCAGCTCGACACTGACAACTAATGAAAAACTGTTTTTT. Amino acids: CASSSTLTTNEKLFF.

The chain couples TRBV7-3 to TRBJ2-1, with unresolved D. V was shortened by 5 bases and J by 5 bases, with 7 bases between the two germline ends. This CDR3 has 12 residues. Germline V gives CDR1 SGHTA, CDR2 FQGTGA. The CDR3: CASSPTHNEQFF. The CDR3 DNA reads TGTGCCAGCAGCCCCACCCACAATGAGCAGTTCTTC.

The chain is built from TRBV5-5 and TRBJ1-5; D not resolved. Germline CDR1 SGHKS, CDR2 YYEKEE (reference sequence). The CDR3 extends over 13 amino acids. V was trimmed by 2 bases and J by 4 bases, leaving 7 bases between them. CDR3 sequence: CASSFRINQPQHF. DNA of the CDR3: TGTGCCAGCAGCTTCCGAATAAATCAGCCCCAGCATTTT. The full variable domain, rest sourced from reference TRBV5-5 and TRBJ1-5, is DAGVTQSPTHLIKTRGQQVTLRCSPISGHKSVSWYQQVLGQGPQFIFQYYEKEERGRGNFPDRFSARQFPNYSSELNVNALLLGDSALYLCASSFRINQPQHFGDGTRLSIL.

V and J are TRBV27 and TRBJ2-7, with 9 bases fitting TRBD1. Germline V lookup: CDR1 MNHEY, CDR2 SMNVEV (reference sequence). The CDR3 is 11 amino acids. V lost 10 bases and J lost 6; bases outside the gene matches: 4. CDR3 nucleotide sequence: TGTGCCACTTCGGACAGGGGCGAGCAGTACTTC. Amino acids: CATSDRGEQYF.

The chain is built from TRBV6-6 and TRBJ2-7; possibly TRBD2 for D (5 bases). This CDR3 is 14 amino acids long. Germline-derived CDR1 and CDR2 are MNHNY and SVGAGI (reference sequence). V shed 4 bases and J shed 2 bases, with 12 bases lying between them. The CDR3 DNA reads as TGTGCCAGCAGTTCCCGGACGGGAACCTACGAGCAGTACTTC. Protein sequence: CASSSRTGTYEQYF.

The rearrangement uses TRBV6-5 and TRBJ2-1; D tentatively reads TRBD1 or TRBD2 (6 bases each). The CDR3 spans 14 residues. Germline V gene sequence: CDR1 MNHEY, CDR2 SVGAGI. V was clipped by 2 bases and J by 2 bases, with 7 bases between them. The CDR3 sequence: CASSYGGPYNEQFF. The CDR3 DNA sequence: TGTGCCAGCAGTTACGGGGGGCCCTACAATGAGCAGTTCTTC.

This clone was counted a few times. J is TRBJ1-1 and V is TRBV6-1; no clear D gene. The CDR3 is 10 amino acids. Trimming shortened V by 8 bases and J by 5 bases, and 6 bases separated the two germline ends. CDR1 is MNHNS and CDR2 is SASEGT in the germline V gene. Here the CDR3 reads CASAVTEAFF. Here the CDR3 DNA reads TGTGCCAGCGCGGTGACTGAAGCTTTCTTT.

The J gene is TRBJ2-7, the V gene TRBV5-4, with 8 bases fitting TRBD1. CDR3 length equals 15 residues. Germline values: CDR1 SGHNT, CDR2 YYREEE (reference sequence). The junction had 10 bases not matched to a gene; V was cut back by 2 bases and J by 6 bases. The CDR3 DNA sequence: TGTGCCAGCAGCTTAGGCCAGGGGGCGTTCCGCGAGCAGTACTTC. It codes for CASSLGQGAFREQYF.

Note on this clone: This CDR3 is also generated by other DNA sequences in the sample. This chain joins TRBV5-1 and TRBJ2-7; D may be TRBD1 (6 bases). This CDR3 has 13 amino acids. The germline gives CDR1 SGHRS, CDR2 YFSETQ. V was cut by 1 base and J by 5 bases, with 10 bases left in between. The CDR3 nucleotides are TGCGCCAGCAGCTTGAACAGGGTCGACGAGCAGTACTTC. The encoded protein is CASSLNRVDEQYF.

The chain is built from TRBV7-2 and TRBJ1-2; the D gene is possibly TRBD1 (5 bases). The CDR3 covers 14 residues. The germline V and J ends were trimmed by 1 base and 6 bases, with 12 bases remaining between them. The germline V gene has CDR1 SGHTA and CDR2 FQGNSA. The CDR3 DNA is TGTGCCAGCAGCTTAGAAATTGACAGACATGGCTACACCTTC. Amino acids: CASSLEIDRHGYTF.

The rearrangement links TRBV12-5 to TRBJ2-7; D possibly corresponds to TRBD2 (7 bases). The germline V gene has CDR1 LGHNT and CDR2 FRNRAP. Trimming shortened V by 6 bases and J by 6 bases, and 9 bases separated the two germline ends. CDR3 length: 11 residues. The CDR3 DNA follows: TGTGCTAGTGGGAGGGGGGGCGAGCAGTACTTC. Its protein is CASGRGGEQYF.

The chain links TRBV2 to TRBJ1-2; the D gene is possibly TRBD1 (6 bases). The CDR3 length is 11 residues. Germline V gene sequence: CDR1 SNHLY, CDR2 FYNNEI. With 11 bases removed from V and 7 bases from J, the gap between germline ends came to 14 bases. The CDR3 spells CAPRGGIGYTF. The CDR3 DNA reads TGTGCCCCCAGAGGGGGTATTGGCTACACCTTC.

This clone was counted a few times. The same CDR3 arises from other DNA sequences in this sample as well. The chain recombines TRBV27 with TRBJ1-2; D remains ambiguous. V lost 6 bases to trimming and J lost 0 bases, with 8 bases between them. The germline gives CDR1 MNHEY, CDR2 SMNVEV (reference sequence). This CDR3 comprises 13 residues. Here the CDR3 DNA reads TGTGCCAGCAGCCCGACGGCTAACTATGGCTACACCTTC. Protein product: CASSPTANYGYTF.

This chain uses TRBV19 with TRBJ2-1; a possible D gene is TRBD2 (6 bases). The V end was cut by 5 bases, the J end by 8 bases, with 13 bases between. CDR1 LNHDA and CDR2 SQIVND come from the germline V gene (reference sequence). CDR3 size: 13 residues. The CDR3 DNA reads TGTGCCAGTAGTTGGCGGGATAAAGATGAGCAGTTCTTC. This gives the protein CASSWRDKDEQFF. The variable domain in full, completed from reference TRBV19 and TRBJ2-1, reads DGGITQSPKYLFRKEGQNVTLSCEQNLNHDAMYWYRQDPGQGLRLIYYSQIVNDFQKGDIAEGYSVSREKKESFPLTVTSAQKNPTAFYLCASSWRDKDEQFFGPGTRLTVL.

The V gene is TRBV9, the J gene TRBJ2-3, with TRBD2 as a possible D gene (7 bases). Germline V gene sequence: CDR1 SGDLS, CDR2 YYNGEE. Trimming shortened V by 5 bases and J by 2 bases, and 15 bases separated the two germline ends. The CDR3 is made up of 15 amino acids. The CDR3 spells CASSPKGGTTDTQYF. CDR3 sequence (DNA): TGTGCCAGCAGTCCTAAGGGGGGGACCACAGATACGCAGTATTTT.

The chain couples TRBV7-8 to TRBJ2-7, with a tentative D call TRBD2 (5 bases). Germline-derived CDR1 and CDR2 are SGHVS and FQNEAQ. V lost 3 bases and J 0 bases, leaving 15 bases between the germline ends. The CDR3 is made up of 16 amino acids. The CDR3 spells CASSLDFGLLSYEQYF. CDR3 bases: TGTGCCAGCAGCTTGGACTTCGGGTTGCTCTCCTACGAGCAGTACTTC.

CDR3 protein: CASRGQGGNEQFF. The CDR3 DNA sequence: TGCGCCAGCAGGGGGCAGGGTGGGAATGAGCAGTTCTTC. The chain joins TRBV10-2 to TRBJ2-1; the D gene is possibly TRBD1 (5 bases). V lost 6 bases to trimming and J lost 7 bases, with 13 bases between them. From germline, CDR1 is WSHSY and CDR2 SAAADI. The CDR3 covers 13 residues.

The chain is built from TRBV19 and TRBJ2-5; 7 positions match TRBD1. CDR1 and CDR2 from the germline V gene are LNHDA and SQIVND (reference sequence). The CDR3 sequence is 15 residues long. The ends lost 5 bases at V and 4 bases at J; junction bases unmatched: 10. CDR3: CASSAATGAAETQYF. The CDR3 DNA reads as TGTGCCAGTAGTGCGGCCACAGGGGCGGCAGAGACCCAGTACTTC. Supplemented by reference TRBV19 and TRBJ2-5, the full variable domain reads DGGITQSPKYLFRKEGQNVTLSCEQNLNHDAMYWYRQDPGQGLRLIYYSQIVNDFQKGDIAEGYSVSREKKESFPLTVTSAQKNPTAFYLCASSAATGAAETQYFGPGTRLLVL.

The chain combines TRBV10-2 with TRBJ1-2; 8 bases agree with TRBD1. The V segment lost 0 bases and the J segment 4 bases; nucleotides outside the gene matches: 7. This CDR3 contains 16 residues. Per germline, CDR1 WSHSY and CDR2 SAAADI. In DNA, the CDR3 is TGCGCCAGCAGTGAGTCGAGACGACAGGGGATCTATGGCTACACCTTC. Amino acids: CASSESRRQGIYGYTF.

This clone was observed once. CDR3 nucleotides: TGTGCCAGTAGCCCCGACGTGGCAACTAATGAAAAACTGTTTTTT. Its translation is CASSPDVATNEKLFF. V usage is TRBV19 and J usage is TRBJ1-4; no definite D call. V was trimmed by 6 bases and J by 0 bases, leaving 11 bases between them. This CDR3 is built from 15 residues. Germline V gene data show CDR1 as LNHDA and CDR2 as SQIVND (reference sequence).

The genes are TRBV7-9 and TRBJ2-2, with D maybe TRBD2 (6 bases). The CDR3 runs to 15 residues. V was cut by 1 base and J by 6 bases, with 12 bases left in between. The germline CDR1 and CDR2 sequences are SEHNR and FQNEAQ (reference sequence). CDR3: CASSLVTSLSGELFF. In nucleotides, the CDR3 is TGTGCCAGCAGCTTAGTAACTAGCTTGTCCGGGGAGCTGTTTTTT.

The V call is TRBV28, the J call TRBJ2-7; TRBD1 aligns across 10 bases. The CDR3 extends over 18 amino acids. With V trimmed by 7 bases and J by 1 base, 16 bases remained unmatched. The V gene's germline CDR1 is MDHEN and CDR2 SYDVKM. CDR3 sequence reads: CASKTLGTGVGRSYEQYF. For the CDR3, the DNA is TGTGCCAGCAAGACCCTGGGGACAGGGGTAGGAAGATCCTACGAGCAGTACTTC.

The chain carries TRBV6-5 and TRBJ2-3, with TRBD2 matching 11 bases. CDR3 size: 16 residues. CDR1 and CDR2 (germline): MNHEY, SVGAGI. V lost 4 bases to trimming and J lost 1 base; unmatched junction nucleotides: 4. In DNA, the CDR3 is TGTGCCAGCAGTTTAGTAGCGGGAGGGGGCACAGATACGCAGTATTTT. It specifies CASSLVAGGGTDTQYF.